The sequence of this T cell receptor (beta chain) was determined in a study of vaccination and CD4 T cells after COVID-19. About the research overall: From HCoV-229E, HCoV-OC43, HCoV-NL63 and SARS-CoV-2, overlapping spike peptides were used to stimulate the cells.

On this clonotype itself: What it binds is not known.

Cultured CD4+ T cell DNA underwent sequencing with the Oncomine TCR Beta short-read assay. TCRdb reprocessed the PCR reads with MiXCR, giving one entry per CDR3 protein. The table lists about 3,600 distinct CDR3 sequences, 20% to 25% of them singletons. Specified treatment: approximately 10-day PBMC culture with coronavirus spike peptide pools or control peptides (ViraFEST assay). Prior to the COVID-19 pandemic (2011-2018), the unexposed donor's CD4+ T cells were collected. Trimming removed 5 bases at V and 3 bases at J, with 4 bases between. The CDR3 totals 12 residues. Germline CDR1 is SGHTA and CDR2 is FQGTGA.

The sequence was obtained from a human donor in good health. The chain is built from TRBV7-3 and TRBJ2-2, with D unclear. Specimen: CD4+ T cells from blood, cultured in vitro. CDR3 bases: TGTGCCAGCAGCGGGCACACCGGGGAGCTGTTTTTT. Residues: CASSGHTGELFF.